Below, one T cell receptor (beta chain) is given with its context. Antigen specificity is unknown. Sequenced by immunoSEQ multiplex PCR; TCRdb stores in-frame clones only, minus some. The data contain about 85,000 clones, roughly nine tenths of them singletons. The sample belongs to a study of T cell responses to AZD1222 COVID-19 vaccine. Findings and limits, study-wide: Just six or seven AZD1222 recipients tested seropositive at baseline.

CDR3 length: 15 amino acids. The germline gives CDR1 MDHEN, CDR2 SYDVKM. V lost 7 bases to trimming and J lost 0 bases, with 13 bases between them. V is TRBV28 and J is TRBJ1-3; the D is unclear. The TCR sequence derives from an adult in good health. Sequences were derived from peripheral blood, sampled on day 0 of AZD1222 vaccination. The CDR3 region is CASTRLGYSGNTIYF. In DNA, the CDR3 is TGTGCCAGCACCCGATTGGGGTACTCTGGAAACACCATATATTTT. Full variable domain (remainder filled in from reference TRBV28 and TRBJ1-3): DVKVTQSSRYLVKRTGEKVFLECVQDMDHENMFWYRQDPGLGLRLIYFSYDVKMKEKGDIPEGYSVSREKKERFSLILESASTNQTSMYLCASTRLGYSGNTIYFGEGSWLTVV.